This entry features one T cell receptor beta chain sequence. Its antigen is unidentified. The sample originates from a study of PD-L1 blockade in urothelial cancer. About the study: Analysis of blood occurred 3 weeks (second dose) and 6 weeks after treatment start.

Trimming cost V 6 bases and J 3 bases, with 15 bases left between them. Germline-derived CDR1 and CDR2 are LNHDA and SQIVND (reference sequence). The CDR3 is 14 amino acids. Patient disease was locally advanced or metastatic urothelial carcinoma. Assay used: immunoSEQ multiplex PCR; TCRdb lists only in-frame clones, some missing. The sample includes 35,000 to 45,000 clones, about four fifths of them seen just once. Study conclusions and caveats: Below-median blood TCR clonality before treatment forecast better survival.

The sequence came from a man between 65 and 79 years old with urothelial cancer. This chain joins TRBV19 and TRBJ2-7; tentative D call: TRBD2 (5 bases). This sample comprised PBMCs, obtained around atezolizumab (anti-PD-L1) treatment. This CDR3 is CASSGEGLFYEQYF. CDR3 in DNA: TGTGCCAGTAGCGGAGAGGGTCTATTCTACGAGCAGTACTTC.